Below, 13 T cell receptor beta chains from the same sample are listed, as sequenced in a study of shared T cell receptors in the human thymus. Here immunoSEQ multiplex PCR was the method, and the copy in TCRdb shows in-frame clones only, minus some. The sample has over 650,000 clones, more than 70% seen once. Another study also made use of these data, one on human thymus T cells.

What was sequenced was thymocytes. The receptor source for this set is a boy under three years old with a congenital heart defect.

This chain links TRBV5-6 with TRBJ2-7; perhaps TRBD1 as D (7 bases). This CDR3 has 14 residues. V was pared by 4 bases and J by 5 bases, with 16 bases between. CDR1 is SGHDT, CDR2 YYEEEE, per germline. This CDR3 is CASSPDRTIHEQYF. The CDR3 DNA sequence: TGTGCCAGCAGCCCGGACAGGACTATTCACGAGCAGTACTTC.

This clone was counted only a few times. The chain has TRBV9 and TRBJ1-3; TRBD1 is a possible D gene (6 bases). V lost 3 bases and J 0 bases, leaving 19 bases between the germline ends. Germline lookup yields CDR1 SGDLS and CDR2 YYNGEE. The CDR3 extends over 18 amino acids. The CDR3 DNA reads TGTGCCAGCAGCGCCGAACACACTAGGGGGAGCTCTGGAAACACCATATATTTT. Amino acid sequence: CASSAEHTRGSSGNTIYF.

The chain has TRBV5-4 and TRBJ2-7; 7 bases are shared with TRBD1. Germline trimming cut 4 bases from V and 1 base from J; bases unmatched to any gene: 11. The CDR3 is 16 residues long. Germline lookup yields CDR1 SGHNT and CDR2 YYREEE (reference sequence). CDR3 loop: CASSILTTGLSYEQYF. Written as DNA, the CDR3 is TGTGCCAGCAGCATCCTAACGACAGGGTTATCCTACGAGCAGTACTTC.

The chain carries TRBV6-1 and TRBJ2-7, with 9 bases matching TRBD1. The germline gives CDR1 MNHNS, CDR2 SASEGT. The CDR3 spans 15 residues. The V segment lost 9 bases and the J segment 4 bases; nucleotides outside the gene matches: 13. CDR3 amino acids: CASEGTGQGWYEQYF. CDR3 DNA: TGTGCCAGTGAGGGAACGGGACAGGGTTGGTACGAGCAGTACTTC.

With regard to this clone: Other nucleotide sequences from this sample produce the same CDR3. This chain connects TRBV4-1 to TRBJ2-7; 12 nucleotides line up with TRBD1. Germline assignment: CDR1 MGHRA and CDR2 YSYEKL. The ends lost 2 bases at V and 4 bases at J; junction bases unmatched: 3. The CDR3 sequence is 15 residues long. CDR3 region: CASSQPGQGAYEQYF. CDR3 coding DNA: TGCGCCAGCAGCCAACCGGGACAGGGGGCTTACGAGCAGTACTTC.

V gene TRBV6-5 combines with J gene TRBJ1-2, with 7 bases fitting TRBD1. Germline CDR1 is MNHEY and CDR2 is SVGAGI. The length of the CDR3 is 13 residues. J was trimmed by 4 bases and V by 8 bases; bases with no gene match: 7. For the CDR3, the DNA is TGTGCCAGCCGCGGGACAGCTTCCTATGGCTACACCTTC. Encoded protein: CASRGTASYGYTF.

This sequence joins TRBV15 and TRBJ1-4; possible D gene TRBD1, 5 bases. Germline CDR1 reads LNHNV; CDR2 reads YYDKDF (reference sequence). This CDR3 is 15 amino acids long. V lost 0 bases to trimming and J lost 10 bases, with 15 bases between them. The CDR3 sequence: CATSRDLGGRGKLFF. The CDR3 nucleotides read TGTGCCACCAGCAGAGATCTGGGAGGGAGGGGAAAACTGTTTTTT. Drawing the rest from reference TRBV15 and TRBJ1-4, the complete variable domain is DAMVIQNPRYQVTQFGKPVTLSCSQTLNHNVMYWYQQKSSQAPKLLFHYYDKDFNNEADTPDNFQSRRPNTSFCFLDIRSPGLGDTAMYLCATSRDLGGRGKLFFGSGTQLSVL.

This clone was seen a single time. CDR3 coding DNA: TGTGCCAGCAGTGGACAGGTCCTACGTGTGCAGTACTTC. This gives the protein CASSGQVLRVQYF. The V and J genes are TRBV28 and TRBJ2-7; 7 bases are shared with TRBD1. Per the germline V gene, CDR1 is MDHEN and CDR2 is SYDVKM. The CDR3 loop spans 13 amino acids. The J segment lost 9 bases and the V segment lost 5 bases, leaving 10 bases of the junction unmatched.

The chain links TRBV2 to TRBJ1-6; D remains ambiguous. The CDR3 runs 14 residues. V dropped 4 bases and J dropped 6 bases, with 10 bases sitting between them. The germline V gene encodes CDR1 SNHLY and CDR2 FYNNEI. The CDR3 is CASSGEGGNSPLHF. The CDR3 bases are TGTGCCAGCAGTGGGGAGGGAGGTAATTCACCCCTCCACTTT.

The chain joins TRBV4-3 to TRBJ1-1, with 11 bases lining up with TRBD1. V lost 3 bases, J lost 6 bases, and 6 bases stayed unmatched. Germline assignment: CDR1 LGHNA and CDR2 YSLEER. This CDR3 has 15 residues. The CDR3 region is CASSHGQGAGSEAFF. The CDR3 nucleotides read TGCGCCAGCAGCCATGGACAGGGGGCCGGATCTGAAGCTTTCTTT.

The chain carries TRBV18 and TRBJ1-2; possible D gene TRBD1, 5 bases. Trimming took off 1 base at V and 4 bases at J, with 13 bases between the two ends. In germline, CDR1 is KGHSH, CDR2 LQKENI. This CDR3 contains 15 residues. CDR3 protein: CASSPLEQVTYGYTF. CDR3 in DNA: TGTGCCAGCTCACCACTGGAACAGGTCACCTATGGCTACACCTTC.

The chain is built from TRBV27 and TRBJ1-4; tentative D call: TRBD1 (6 bases). The germline V gene has CDR1 MNHEY and CDR2 SMNVEV (reference sequence). The ends were cut back, 4 bases at V and 7 bases at J, with 13 bases in the middle. The CDR3 length is 14 residues. In nucleotides, the CDR3 is TGTGCCAGCAGTTCAACAGGGATACCTGAAAAACTGTTTTTT. Residues: CASSSTGIPEKLFF.

This chain uses TRBV28 with TRBJ1-2, with a possible D match to TRBD1 (5 bases). Trimming took off 2 bases at V and 1 base at J, with 20 bases between the two ends. The CDR3 has 18 residues. CDR1 and CDR2 (germline): MDHEN, SYDVKM. In nucleotides, the CDR3 is TGTGCCAGCAGTTTAGGGGACGCCCGGGGGTCCAATAACTATGGCTACACCTTC. Protein sequence: CASSLGDARGSNNYGYTF.